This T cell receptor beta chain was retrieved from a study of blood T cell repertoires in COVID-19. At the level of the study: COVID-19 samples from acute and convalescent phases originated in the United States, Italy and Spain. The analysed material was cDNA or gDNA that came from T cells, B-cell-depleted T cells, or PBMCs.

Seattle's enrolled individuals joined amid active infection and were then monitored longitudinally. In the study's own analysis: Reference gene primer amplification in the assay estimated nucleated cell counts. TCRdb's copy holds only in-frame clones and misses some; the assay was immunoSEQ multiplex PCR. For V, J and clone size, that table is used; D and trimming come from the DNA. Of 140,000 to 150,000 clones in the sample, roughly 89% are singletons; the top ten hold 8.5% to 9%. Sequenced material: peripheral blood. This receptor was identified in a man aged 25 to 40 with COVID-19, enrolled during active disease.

The CDR3, as DNA: TGCGCCAGCAGTGGCTCCGGACTAGCGGGGGGGGCGGATGAGCAGTTCTTC. Protein sequence: CASSGSGLAGGADEQFF. The V and J genes are TRBV10-2 and TRBJ2-1, with 15 nucleotides matching TRBD2. The CDR3 covers 17 residues. The V segment lost 4 bases and the J segment 8 bases; nucleotides outside the gene matches: 9. Germline CDR1 reads WSHSY; CDR2 reads SAAADI.